The source of this T cell receptor (beta chain) is a study of CD8+CD57+ T cells in acquired aplastic anemia. For the study at large: Sorted CD4+ and CD8+ cells yielded DNA averaging around 3.2 ug.

There are many counts of this clonotype. Its specificity is unknown. All patients picked for sequencing had shown, by flow cytometry, an expansion of CD8+CD57+ cells. Patients were treatment-naive when blood was sampled. Regarding the study as a whole: Comparison of patients with controls identified some 29 shared CD8+ CDR3 sequences.

TCR beta VDJ and CDR3 profiling used genomic DNA as template. TCRdb itself ran the reads through MiXCR, one entry per CDR3 protein. The sample shows 250,000 or so distinct CDR3 sequences, approximately 50% of them seen only once. This receptor was obtained from a human donor with aplastic anemia. Sample: sorted CD4+, CD8+, or CD8+CD57+ T cells (not recorded which) from PBMCs.

The CDR3 DNA sequence: TGTGCCAGCAGTTCCGGTCAGCCCCAGCATTTT. Its protein is CASSSGQPQHF. This sequence joins TRBV12-3 or TRBV12-4 and TRBJ1-5; D is unresolved. V was cut by 4 bases and J by 6 bases, with 4 bases left in between. The CDR3 covers 11 residues.